This T cell receptor beta chain was captured in a study of T cell changes during pregnancy in multiple sclerosis. CDR1 is SGHTA and CDR2 is FQGNSA in the germline V gene. Deletions cut 5 bases from V and 3 bases from J, with 8 bases between. This CDR3 has 12 amino acids. The data were produced by immunoSEQ multiplex PCR, yet TCRdb's version contains in-frame clones alone and is incomplete. The profile shows 55,000 to 85,000 clones, over 85% of them singletons. The chain combines TRBV7-2 with TRBJ2-7, with a tentative D call TRBD2 (5 bases). The origin of this receptor is a female donor with multiple sclerosis, enrolled in a pregnancy study. The source material was peripheral blood, sampled in the second trimester of pregnancy. DNA for the CDR3: TGTGCCAGCAGCGCCAGCGGCTACGAGCAGTACTTC. Translation gives CASSASGYEQYF. The full variable domain, in which reference TRBV7-2 and TRBJ2-7 provide the parts outside the CDR3, is GAGVSQSPSNKVTEKGKDVELRCDPISGHTALYWYRQSLGQGLEFLIYFQGNSAPDKSGLPSDRFSAERTGGSVSTLTIQRTQQEDSAVYLCASSASGYEQYFGPGTRLTVT.